This entry lists 21 T cell receptor beta chains sequenced from one sample in a study of T cells in Graves' hyperthyroidism and ophthalmopathy. The source material, RNA transcripts, was used to amplify TCR beta CDR3 regions. The HTBI primer set drove a first-round RT-PCR of the TCR CDR3. TCRdb re-called the multiplex PCR reads with MiXCR, one entry per CDR3 protein. The repertoire holds 700,000 or so distinct CDR3 sequences, about 15% seen once, with approximately 8% in the top ten. The sequencing input was blood. These receptors came from a young man with Graves' hyperthyroidism.

This clonotype was seen a few times. This sequence joins TRBV4-1 and TRBJ2-6, with a weak D call TRBD1 (6 bases). The germline CDR1 and CDR2 sequences are MGHRA and YSYEKL. V lost 1 base and J 4 bases, leaving 14 bases between the germline ends. CDR3 length: 17 amino acids. CDR3 nucleotide sequence: TGCGCCAGCAGCCAAGGGGTGGGGGCTGGGGGGGCCAACGTCCTGACTTTC. Translation: CASSQGVGAGGANVLTF.

This clonotype has just a few counts. The chain carries TRBV14 and TRBJ1-1; 8 nucleotides align to TRBD1. Germline CDR1 and CDR2: SGHDN and FVKESK. The junction had 7 bases not matched to a gene; V was cut back by 3 bases and J by 1 base. The CDR3 loop spans 16 amino acids. For the CDR3, the DNA is TGTGCCAGCAGCCAGCGGCCAGGACAGGGGAACACTGAAGCTTTCTTT. Amino acid sequence: CASSQRPGQGNTEAFF.

This clonotype was recorded at least ten times. The chain joins TRBV20-1 to TRBJ2-7; unclear D gene. The CDR3 runs 11 residues. Between the trimmed V and J ends, which lost 7 bases and 3 bases, there was a span of 10 bases. The germline CDR1 and CDR2 sequences are DFQATT and SNEGSKA (reference sequence). The DNA of the CDR3 is TGCAGTGTAGAGCGTAACTACGAGCAGTACTTC. It translates to CSVERNYEQYF.

Here the CDR3 reads CASSQDGSYEQYF. The CDR3 DNA follows: TGCGCCAGCAGCCAAGATGGCTCCTACGAGCAGTACTTC. The chain joins TRBV4-3 to TRBJ2-7, with no clear D. V gave up 0 bases and J gave up 0 bases, with 3 bases separating them. Germline V lookup: CDR1 LGHNA, CDR2 YSLEER. This CDR3 has 13 residues.

The V gene is TRBV25-1, the J gene TRBJ1-1, with 11 bases aligning to TRBD1. The ends lost 8 bases at V and 4 bases at J; junction bases unmatched: 12. The V gene's germline CDR1 is MGHDK and CDR2 SYGVNS. The CDR3 sequence is 16 residues long. In DNA, the CDR3 is TGTGCCAGCTTATCCGGGACAGGGGGGTACGGCACTGAAGCTTTCTTT. Translated: CASLSGTGGYGTEAFF.

The sample holds many counts of this clonotype. V usage is TRBV28 and J usage is TRBJ1-2; D is unresolved. Germline CDR1 and CDR2: MDHEN and SYDVKM. The CDR3 is 13 residues long. V was clipped by 4 bases and J by 4 bases, with 10 bases between them. CDR3: CASSWSATYGYTF. The CDR3 coding sequence is TGTGCCAGCAGTTGGTCAGCGACCTATGGCTACACCTTC.

The rearrangement uses TRBV20-1 and TRBJ2-5; maybe TRBD1 (6 bases). The CDR3 sequence is 14 residues long. In germline, CDR1 is DFQATT, CDR2 SNEGSKA (reference sequence). The V end was cut by 5 bases, the J end by 1 base, with 14 bases between. The CDR3 nucleotides read TGCAGTGCTCCTCAGACAGGACCCCAAGAGACCCAGTACTTC. It translates to CSAPQTGPQETQYF.

The V and J genes are TRBV5-6 and TRBJ2-1; TRBD2 matches 7 bases. Germline V gene data show CDR1 as SGHDT and CDR2 as YYEEEE. The CDR3 sequence is 20 residues long. J gave up 3 bases and V 3 bases, and 21 bases lay outside the gene matches. This CDR3 is CASSWAGSGAVVRDYNEQFF. The CDR3 DNA is TGTGCCAGCAGCTGGGCTGGGAGCGGGGCGGTTGTAAGGGACTACAATGAGCAGTTCTTC.

This clonotype was found once. A much larger clone lies one base from this, so it may be a read error. The chain uses TRBV18 and TRBJ1-1; TRBD1 might be the D (5 bases). CDR1 and CDR2 from the germline V gene are KGHSH and LQKENI. The CDR3 spans 13 residues. CDR3 in amino acids: CASPPWGTSEAFF. As DNA, the CDR3 is TGTGCCAGCCCACCCTGGGGGACTTCTGAAGCTTTCTTT.

The CDR3 spells CASSPLAGGREQYF. The CDR3 nucleotides read TGTGCCAGCAGTCCACTAGCGGGAGGACGCGAGCAGTACTTC. The V call is TRBV6-2 or TRBV6-3, the J call TRBJ2-7; 12 nucleotides match TRBD2. Germline CDR1 reads MNHEY; CDR2 reads SVGEGT. V lost 5 bases and J lost 6; bases outside the gene matches: 5. The CDR3 is 14 amino acids.

This clonotype occurred many times. The chain carries TRBV11-2 and TRBJ2-3, with TRBD2 matching over 10 bases. CDR3 length: 17 amino acids. Per the germline V gene, CDR1 is SGHAT and CDR2 is FQNNGV. Trimming at V came to 0 bases and at J to 2 bases, leaving 5 bases not matched to a gene. DNA of the CDR3: TGTGCCAGCAGCTTAGATCTAAGCGGGAGGGCCACAGATACGCAGTATTTT. Translated, it gives CASSLDLSGRATDTQYF.

This clonotype occurred many times. This sequence joins TRBV11-2 and TRBJ2-3; unclear D gene. Trimming took off 2 bases at V and 5 bases at J, with 11 bases between the two ends. Germline assignment: CDR1 SGHAT and CDR2 FQNNGV. The CDR3 is 14 amino acids. The CDR3 coding sequence is TGTGCCAGCAGCTTAAGAATGCGGAAAGATACGCAGTATTTT. This encodes CASSLRMRKDTQYF.

This clonotype was counted at least ten times. The J gene is TRBJ2-3, the V gene TRBV7-8; TRBD2 aligns across 10 bases. The CDR3 sequence is 15 residues long. V gave up 6 bases and J gave up 4 bases; unmatched junction bases: 7. Germline CDR1 is SGHVS and CDR2 is FQNEAQ. The CDR3 here is CASRKSSGSSDTQYF. The CDR3 DNA follows: TGTGCCAGCAGGAAGTCTAGCGGGAGTTCAGATACGCAGTATTTT.

This clonotype was seen many times. This chain links TRBV28 with TRBJ2-5, with TRBD1 matching 7 bases. CDR1 is MDHEN, CDR2 SYDVKM, per germline. Trimming cost V 5 bases and J 4 bases; bases outside gene matches: 7. The length of the CDR3 is 14 residues. CDR3 nucleotide sequence: TGTGCCAGCAGTCCTGGGACAGAACCAGAGACCCAGTACTTC. Translated, it gives CASSPGTEPETQYF.

The table lists this clonotype with a few counts. A much larger clone sits a single nucleotide away, making a read error possible. This chain links TRBV28 with TRBJ2-5; TRBD2 matches 12 bases. V lost 4 bases, J lost 4 bases, and 4 bases stayed unmatched. CDR1 is MDHEN, CDR2 SYDVKM, per germline. The CDR3 consists of 15 residues. CDR3 region: CASSWASGRGETQYF. The DNA of the CDR3 is TGTGCCAGCAGTTGGGCTAGCGGGAGGGGAGAGACCCAGTACTTC.

The sample holds a few counts of this clonotype. The CDR3 loop reads CASSGEGGLQDTQYF. DNA for the CDR3: TGCGCCAGCAGTGGGGAAGGAGGCCTCCAAGATACGCAGTATTTT. J is TRBJ2-3 and V is TRBV10-2, with a tentative D call TRBD2 (5 bases). Germline assignment: CDR1 WSHSY and CDR2 SAAADI. V was trimmed by 4 bases and J by 5 bases, leaving 16 bases between them. The CDR3 loop spans 15 amino acids.

This chain uses TRBV24-1 with TRBJ2-5, with TRBD1 identical over 9 bases. Looked up from germline, CDR1 is KGHDR and CDR2 is SFDVKD. Losses at the gene ends were 2 bases for V and 5 bases for J; bases not matched to a gene: 5. The CDR3 extends over 15 amino acids. In DNA form, the CDR3 reads TGTGCCACCAGTGATTGGGGACAGGGACAGGAGACCCAGTACTTC. Its protein is CATSDWGQGQETQYF.

This clonotype was observed many times. CDR3 in amino acids: CASSRGLARNEQYF. Here the CDR3 DNA reads TGTGCCAGCAGTCGGGGACTAGCGAGAAACGAGCAGTACTTC. The V gene is TRBV2, the J gene TRBJ2-7, with 10 bases identical to TRBD2. After removal of 5 bases from V and 5 bases from J, the junction contained 6 bases not matched to a gene. The length of the CDR3 is 14 residues. Germline V gives CDR1 SNHLY, CDR2 FYNNEI. Full variable domain (outside the CDR3, taken from reference TRBV2 and TRBJ2-7): EPEVTQTPSHQVTQMGQEVILRCVPISNHLYFYWYRQILGQKVEFLVSFYNNEISEKSEIFDDQFSVERPDGSNFTLKIRSTKLEDSAMYFCASSRGLARNEQYFGPGTRLTVT.

On this clonotype: A read error may explain this, as a much larger clone is one base away. The J gene is TRBJ2-1, the V gene TRBV6-1, with D possibly TRBD1 on 6 matching bases. The CDR3 is made up of 13 amino acids. CDR1 MNHNS and CDR2 SASEGT come from the germline V gene. The CDR3 DNA reads TGTGCCAGCAGAGAGACAGGTTACAGTGAGCAGTTCTTC. It yields the protein CASRETGYSEQFF.

Ten or more counts support this clonotype. V gene TRBV20-1 combines with J gene TRBJ2-1; TRBD2 agrees at 10 bases. This CDR3 region has 17 residues. Per the germline V gene, CDR1 is DFQATT and CDR2 is SNEGSKA (reference sequence). The junction had 13 bases not matched to a gene; V was cut back by 2 bases and J by 6 bases. As DNA, the CDR3 is TGCAGTGCTAGACCCCCCAGGCTAGCGGGAGACGGCAATGAGCAGTTCTTC. This translates into CSARPPRLAGDGNEQFF.

This clonotype turned up a few times. The V call is TRBV19, the J call TRBJ2-1; 8 bases are a match to TRBD2. There are 16 residues in the CDR3. Per germline, CDR1 LNHDA and CDR2 SQIVND (reference sequence). The V segment lost 3 bases and the J segment 1 base; nucleotides outside the gene matches: 5. This CDR3 reads CASSITSGHSYNEQFF. The DNA of the CDR3 is TGTGCCAGTAGTATTACTAGCGGACATTCCTACAATGAGCAGTTCTTC.